This TCR beta chain appears in the sequencing data of a study of T cells in Graves' hyperthyroidism and ophthalmopathy. Study conclusions and caveats: The blood repertoire included most of the expanded thyroid clonotypes above 0.001. Median prediction lead before ophthalmopathy onset was about 6.3 months with the model.

RNA transcripts served as the template for amplifying TCR beta CDR3 regions. First-round RT-PCR of the TCR CDR3 relied on the HTBI primer set. A single record per CDR3 protein comes from TCRdb applying MiXCR to the multiplex PCR reads. Of about 570,000 distinct CDR3 sequences in the sample, 46% were seen once. Exclusion of a patient resulted from uncontrolled infection, other autoimmune disease, pregnancy or lactation. The diagnostic basis comprised clinical symptoms, serum thyroxine and TRAb, thyroid ultrasound and orbital computed tomography. The CDR3 has 14 amino acids. Germline assignment: CDR1 MDHEN and CDR2 SYDVKM. Trimming stripped 2 bases from V and 3 bases from J, with 10 bases between. This clonotype turned up a few times. The target antigen is unknown.

Sequencing was done on a sample of peripheral blood or thyroid tissue (not recorded which). The chain combines TRBV28 with TRBJ1-1; D gene unclear. The receptor's source is an adult woman with Graves' disease, either hyperthyroidism or ophthalmopathy (not recorded which). CDR3 bases: TGTGCCAGCAGTTTAGGTTCAGGTTACACTGAAGCTTTCTTT. Translating it yields CASSLGSGYTEAFF.